Each of the 6 T cell receptor beta chains below was sequenced from the same sample in a study of blood T cell repertoires in COVID-19. Measured with immunoSEQ multiplex PCR; TCRdb has only the in-frame clones, and not every one. The sample contains around 100,000 clones, 70% to 90% of which appear only once. The sample consisted of peripheral blood. The receptor source for this set is a human donor in a cohort sampled during active COVID-19.

This clone was counted only a few times. The chain uses TRBV19 and TRBJ1-5, with unresolved D. Germline values: CDR1 LNHDA, CDR2 SQIVND (reference sequence). Trimming stripped 6 bases from V and 9 bases from J, with 12 bases between. CDR3 length: 12 amino acids. In nucleotides, the CDR3 is TGTGCCAGTAGCCTTCCGGGTGGGCCCCAGCATTTT. It codes for CASSLPGGPQHF.

This clone has a single count. The chain couples TRBV7-9 to TRBJ2-5; 8 nucleotides match TRBD2. The V segment lost 2 bases and the J segment 5 bases; nucleotides outside the gene matches: 10. The germline V gene has CDR1 SEHNR and CDR2 FQNEAQ (reference sequence). There are 16 residues in the CDR3. CDR3 in DNA: TGTGCCAGCAGCTTACGGACTAGCCGAGATGAGGAGACCCAGTACTTC. Translation: CASSLRTSRDEETQYF.

The chain has TRBV7-9 and TRBJ2-5; maybe TRBD1 (5 bases). This CDR3 has 13 residues. CDR1 SEHNR and CDR2 FQNEAQ come from the germline V gene (reference sequence). V lost 1 base, J lost 4 bases, and 7 bases lay in between. Written as DNA, the CDR3 is TGTGCCAGCAGCTTAGACAGGAGAGAGACCCAGTACTTC. It is translated as CASSLDRRETQYF.

The V call is TRBV9, the J call TRBJ2-1; maybe TRBD2 (7 bases). V was shortened by 1 base and J by 4 bases, with 18 bases between the two germline ends. Germline lookup yields CDR1 SGDLS and CDR2 YYNGEE. This CDR3 comprises 17 residues. For the CDR3, the DNA is TGTGCCAGCAGCGTAAGAGTTGGCGGGGGCGGGTACAATGAGCAGTTCTTC. This encodes CASSVRVGGGGYNEQFF.

This clone was counted only a few times. The rearrangement joins TRBV6-2 or TRBV6-3 to TRBJ2-1; D is perhaps TRBD2 (5 bases). The CDR3 is made up of 16 amino acids. Germline lookup yields CDR1 MNHEY and CDR2 SVGEGT. V was clipped by 5 bases and J by 9 bases, with 23 bases between them. The CDR3 protein is CASSPYFGHGMGEQFF. The CDR3 DNA is TGTGCCAGCAGTCCCTACTTCGGGCACGGGATGGGTGAGCAGTTCTTC.

The gene calls are TRBV11-2 and TRBJ2-1, with 7 bases aligning to TRBD2. V was pared by 3 bases and J by 6 bases, with 5 bases of the junction left unmatched. Germline V gives CDR1 SGHAT, CDR2 FQNNGV. This CDR3 has 14 residues. The CDR3 is CASSLREYANEQFF. DNA of the CDR3: TGTGCCAGCAGCTTGCGGGAGTACGCCAATGAGCAGTTCTTC.